The clone carrying this TCR beta chain was counted between two and nine times. This entry comes from a study of blood T cell repertoires in COVID-19. Across the study: Material from acute and convalescent COVID-19 was sourced from the United States, Italy and Spain. Sample material is recorded as cDNA or gDNA derived from T cells, B-cell-depleted T cells, or PBMCs.

Authors' analysis steps: Reference gene primer amplification gave nucleated cell count estimates. TCRdb's copy holds only in-frame clones and misses some; the assay was immunoSEQ multiplex PCR. V, J and clone size are those of that table, while D and trimming were read from the DNA. The profile covers more than 150,000 clones, with approximately 81% appearing a single time and roughly 15% taken by the ten largest. The sequencing sample was made of peripheral blood. This clonotype originated in a man between 18 and 29 years old with active or convalescent COVID-19.

CDR3 protein: CSVDSGTGQESTEAFF. For the CDR3, the DNA is TGCAGCGTTGATTCCGGGACAGGGCAAGAGAGCACTGAAGCTTTCTTT. The chain has TRBV29-1 and TRBJ1-1; 9 bases align to TRBD1. Trimming took 3 bases from V and 4 from J; bases not matched to a gene: 12. The CDR3 consists of 16 residues. From germline, CDR1 is SQVTM and CDR2 ANQGSEA.